This T cell receptor beta chain was profiled in a study of response to subunit inactivated influenza vaccine. This clonotype was found a few times. The antigen is not known. Points from the study as a whole: Researchers suggested that each seasonal influenza vaccination recruits few new T cells.

The CDR3 length is 16 residues. Trimming at V came to 4 bases and at J to 0 bases, leaving 5 bases not matched to a gene. The germline CDR1 and CDR2 sequences are MNHNS and SASEGT. TCRdb passed the RT-PCR reads through MiXCR, listing each CDR3 protein once. The profile shows about 800,000 distinct CDR3 sequences, less than 25% of them singletons. This chain connects TRBV6-1 to TRBJ2-2, with 7 bases lining up with TRBD1. Source: PBMCs from blood, taken about 5 days after vaccination. This clonotype was sampled from a man aged 50 or older who received an inactivated influenza vaccine. CDR3 sequence (DNA): TGTGCCAGCAGTGCGTCGGGACAGCCGAACACCGGGGAGCTGTTTTTT. This codes for CASSASGQPNTGELFF.